The next 27 T cell receptor beta chains were all read from a single sample in a study of CD4 T cells in relation to SARS-CoV-2 and coronaviruses. The unexposed donors gave CD4+ T cells in about 2011-2019, prior to COVID-19. Isolation of CD4+ T cells took place after about 9 days in culture. Their antigen targets remain unknown. Sequenced by immunoSEQ multiplex PCR; TCRdb stores in-frame clones only, minus some. The sample records 25,000 to 30,000 clones, about 75% being singletons. Sequenced: CD4+ T cells from PBMCs, cultured in vitro. The receptors shown here come from a human donor in good health.

There are a few counts of this clone. The chain links TRBV7-9 to TRBJ2-7, with TRBD1 matching 7 bases. Germline-derived CDR1 and CDR2 are SEHNR and FQNEAQ (reference sequence). V shed 3 bases, J shed 0 bases, and the junction held 5 bases outside the gene matches. The CDR3 totals 15 residues. The CDR3 reads CASSLATGASYEQYF. The CDR3 DNA sequence: TGTGCCAGCAGCTTGGCCACAGGGGCCTCCTACGAGCAGTACTTC.

The chain carries TRBV7-2 and TRBJ2-2, with 13 nucleotides matching TRBD2. After removal of 5 bases from V and 0 bases from J, the junction contained 3 bases not matched to a gene. The CDR3 has 17 amino acids. CDR1 is SGHTA and CDR2 is FQGNSA in the germline V gene. CDR3: CASSHGLAGANTGELFF. The CDR3 DNA reads TGTGCCAGCAGCCACGGACTAGCGGGAGCGAACACCGGGGAGCTGTTTTTT.

The chain uses TRBV11-2 and TRBJ2-6; 10 bases are shared with TRBD2. This CDR3 has 18 residues. The trim removed 6 bases at V and 2 bases at J, leaving 10 bases unmatched. CDR1 and CDR2 from the germline V gene are SGHAT and FQNNGV. CDR3: CASRVPGLAIAGANVLTF. DNA of the CDR3: TGTGCCAGCAGGGTCCCGGGACTAGCGATTGCTGGGGCCAACGTCCTGACTTTC. The full variable domain, its missing parts supplied by reference TRBV11-2 and TRBJ2-6, is EAGVAQSPRYKIIEKRQSVAFWCNPISGHATLYWYQQILGQGPKLLIQFQNNGVVDDSQLPKDRFSAERLKGVDSTLKIQPAKLEDSAVYLCASRVPGLAIAGANVLTFGAGSRLTVL.

This clone occurred a few times. The chain carries TRBV27 and TRBJ1-4, with no clear D. Trimming shortened V by 6 bases and J by 6 bases, and 17 bases separated the two germline ends. This CDR3 contains 15 residues. Germline V gives CDR1 MNHEY, CDR2 SMNVEV (reference sequence). CDR3 sequence reads: CASSPSPRYYEKLFF. In DNA form, the CDR3 reads TGTGCCAGCAGCCCATCCCCCCGTTACTATGAAAAACTGTTTTTT.

This clone was recorded a few times. The chain uses TRBV7-3 and TRBJ2-1, with D possibly TRBD2 on 6 matching bases. Germline V gene lookup returns CDR1 SGHTA and CDR2 FQGTGA. The CDR3 consists of 17 residues. The V and J ends lost 0 bases and 0 bases respectively, with 12 bases between them. Here the CDR3 DNA reads TGTGCCAGCAGCTTAACCCCGGGGAGGTCCTCCTACAATGAGCAGTTCTTC. Translated: CASSLTPGRSSYNEQFF.

This sequence joins TRBV29-1 and TRBJ1-1; 11 bases line up with TRBD1. The germline V gene has CDR1 SQVTM and CDR2 ANQGSEA. The CDR3 is made up of 14 amino acids. V was clipped by 7 bases and J by 4 bases; unmatched bases: 8. This CDR3 is CSANGQGAGTEAFF. As DNA, the CDR3 is TGCAGCGCCAACGGACAGGGGGCCGGCACTGAAGCTTTCTTT.

The V gene is TRBV6-5, the J gene TRBJ1-1, with TRBD1 identical over 8 bases. This CDR3 spans 15 amino acids. The V gene's germline CDR1 is MNHEY and CDR2 SVGAGI. The V gene end was trimmed by 4 bases and the J gene end by 3 bases; junction bases not matched to a gene: 7. The CDR3 sequence is CASSLNLQGDTEAFF. Here the CDR3 DNA reads TGTGCCAGCAGTTTAAACCTACAGGGGGACACTGAAGCTTTCTTT.

V usage is TRBV11-2 and J usage is TRBJ2-1, with D possibly TRBD2 on 6 matching bases. The CDR3 contains 15 residues. The germline gives CDR1 SGHAT, CDR2 FQNNGV. V was shortened by 6 bases and J by 0 bases, with 12 bases between the two germline ends. The DNA of the CDR3 is TGTGCCAGCAGACCCAGGACTATCTCCTACAATGAGCAGTTCTTC. Translated, it gives CASRPRTISYNEQFF. The variable domain in full, completed from reference TRBV11-2 and TRBJ2-1, reads EAGVAQSPRYKIIEKRQSVAFWCNPISGHATLYWYQQILGQGPKLLIQFQNNGVVDDSQLPKDRFSAERLKGVDSTLKIQPAKLEDSAVYLCASRPRTISYNEQFFGPGTRLTVL.

J is TRBJ1-6 and V is TRBV11-2; maybe TRBD1 (5 bases). CDR3 length: 15 amino acids. Germline lookup yields CDR1 SGHAT and CDR2 FQNNGV. V was cut by 2 bases and J by 9 bases, with 14 bases left in between. In DNA, the CDR3 is TGTGCCAGCAGCTTACGGGACGGCCGGTCTTCACCCCTCCACTTT. Translation gives CASSLRDGRSSPLHF.

This chain uses TRBV29-1 with TRBJ2-1, with D unclear. This CDR3 spans 15 amino acids. The ends were cut back, 3 bases at V and 4 bases at J, with 16 bases in the middle. The germline V gene encodes CDR1 SQVTM and CDR2 ANQGSEA. CDR3 in amino acids: CSVEGRGSYYNEQFF. The CDR3 nucleotides are TGCAGCGTTGAGGGCCGCGGTTCCTATTACAATGAGCAGTTCTTC.

CDR3 sequence reads: CASSYLDSQGWYGYTF. For the CDR3, the DNA is TGTGCCAGCAGTTACTTGGACTCACAGGGTTGGTATGGCTACACCTTC. V gene TRBV6-5 combines with J gene TRBJ1-2, with D perhaps matching TRBD1 (6 bases). This CDR3 region has 16 residues. The V gene's germline CDR1 is MNHEY and CDR2 SVGAGI. With 1 base removed from V and 5 bases from J, the gap between germline ends came to 17 bases.

This clone appeared a single time. CDR3 in DNA: TGCGCCAGCAGCCAAGAGGTGAGGGCGGGGGGCTCGGACATTCAGTACTTC. Amino acids: CASSQEVRAGGSDIQYF. This chain joins TRBV4-1 and TRBJ2-4; 8 bases match TRBD2. Per germline, CDR1 MGHRA and CDR2 YSYEKL. The CDR3 runs 17 residues. V lost 0 bases to trimming and J lost 8 bases; unmatched junction nucleotides: 12.

This CDR3 is CAIYRTQYF. In DNA, the CDR3 is TGTGCTATTTACAGGACCCAGTACTTC. The V and J genes are TRBV24-1 and TRBJ2-5; D unclear. Germline CDR1 KGHDR, CDR2 SFDVKD. The CDR3 contains 9 residues.

The gene calls are TRBV5-1 and TRBJ1-1; D remains ambiguous. Germline V gene lookup returns CDR1 SGHRS and CDR2 YFSETQ. The CDR3 has 14 residues. Trimming cost V 2 bases and J 2 bases, with 10 bases left between them. CDR3 bases: TGCGCCAGCAGCTTACCAGCTAGAAACACTGAAGCTTTCTTT. Protein: CASSLPARNTEAFF.

This clone has just a few counts. The chain couples TRBV3-1 (or the pseudogene TRBV3-2) to TRBJ1-3, with D possibly matching TRBD1 (5 bases). Trimming removed 5 bases from V and 0 bases from J, with 8 bases in between. Germline V gene sequence: CDR1 LGHDT, CDR2 YNNKEL (reference sequence). The CDR3 sequence is 14 residues long. The CDR3 loop is CASSFQGSGNTIYF. For the CDR3, the DNA is TGTGCCAGCAGCTTCCAGGGCTCTGGAAACACCATATATTTT.

The chain recombines TRBV5-4 with TRBJ2-2; 11 positions agree with TRBD2. CDR1 SGHNT and CDR2 YYREEE come from the germline V gene (reference sequence). Trimming cost V 7 bases and J 3 bases; bases outside gene matches: 5. This CDR3 contains 15 residues. The CDR3 loop reads CASGLAGRYTGELFF. The CDR3 DNA follows: TGTGCCAGCGGACTAGCGGGTCGATACACCGGGGAGCTGTTTTTT.

This rearrangement joins TRBV7-2 to TRBJ2-7; no clear D. The CDR3 covers 13 residues. Trimming left V 2 bases short and J 2 bases short, with 7 bases between. Germline V gene sequence: CDR1 SGHTA, CDR2 FQGNSA. CDR3 sequence reads: CASSLTRTYEQYF. The CDR3 bases are TGTGCCAGCAGCTTAACCAGAACCTACGAGCAGTACTTC.

V usage is TRBV7-2 and J usage is TRBJ2-7; 8 positions match TRBD1. The CDR3 has 15 residues. V trimming: 5 bases; J trimming: 3 bases; junction bases outside the gene matches: 9. Germline V gene data show CDR1 as SGHTA and CDR2 as FQGNSA. CDR3 sequence: CASSVSRGRGYEQYF. CDR3 coding DNA: TGTGCCAGCAGCGTCTCCAGGGGGCGCGGCTACGAGCAGTACTTC.

This chain joins TRBV27 and TRBJ2-7; D is ambiguous. The ends were cut back, 7 bases at V and 0 bases at J, with 13 bases in the middle. Looked up from germline, CDR1 is MNHEY and CDR2 is SMNVEV (reference sequence). The CDR3 runs to 14 residues. The CDR3 DNA reads TGTGCCAGCAAGAGAGGTCAGCACTCCTACGAGCAGTACTTC. The encoded protein is CASKRGQHSYEQYF.

The chain couples TRBV10-1 to TRBJ2-3; TRBD1 is a possible D gene (6 bases). The CDR3 is made up of 17 amino acids. Between the trimmed V and J ends, which lost 7 bases and 0 bases, there was a span of 20 bases. Germline V gene data show CDR1 as WNHNN and CDR2 as SYGVQD (reference sequence). The DNA for the CDR3 is TGCGCCAGCATTGGGCAGGGGTCTTCTTCTAGCACAGATACGCAGTATTTT. It is translated as CASIGQGSSSSTDTQYF.

V usage is TRBV18 and J usage is TRBJ2-7; D not certain. CDR1 is KGHSH and CDR2 is LQKENI in the germline V gene. The CDR3 contains 14 residues. The V end was cut by 3 bases, the J end by 9 bases, with 18 bases between. The CDR3 DNA is TGTGCCAGCTCACCCCAGTTCACCGCCATGGGGCAGTACTTC. It specifies CASSPQFTAMGQYF.

This sequence joins TRBV18 and TRBJ2-1; TRBD2 matches 9 bases. Trimming at V came to 3 bases and at J to 9 bases, leaving 12 bases not matched to a gene. Germline CDR1 and CDR2: KGHSH and LQKENI. This CDR3 contains 16 residues. CDR3 nucleotides: TGTGCCAGCTCACCTCTCGGCGGGAGGGCCGTAGGTGAGCAGTTCTTC. Protein sequence: CASSPLGGRAVGEQFF. Looking up the rest from reference TRBV18 and TRBJ2-1 gives the full variable domain: NAGVMQNPRHLVRRRGQEARLRCSPMKGHSHVYWYRQLPEEGLKFMVYLQKENIIDESGMPKERFSAEFPKEGPSILRIQQVVRGDSAAYFCASSPLGGRAVGEQFFGPGTRLTVL.

There are a few counts of this clone. The chain uses TRBV6-1 and TRBJ2-7; D is uncertain. Germline values: CDR1 MNHNS, CDR2 SASEGT. The CDR3 runs to 13 residues. V dropped 3 bases and J dropped 6 bases, with 12 bases sitting between them. DNA of the CDR3: TGTGCCAGCAGTGATCTCCTAATTTCCGAGCAGTACTTC. Protein sequence: CASSDLLISEQYF.

The chain couples TRBV5-6 to TRBJ2-3, with D unclear. The germline gives CDR1 SGHDT, CDR2 YYEEEE. Trimming took 1 base from V and 5 from J, leaving 17 bases between them. The CDR3 runs to 16 residues. The CDR3 sequence is CASSLTASKRRDTQYF. CDR3 nucleotides: TGTGCCAGCAGCTTGACTGCCAGCAAGCGCCGAGATACGCAGTATTTT. Together with reference TRBV5-6 and TRBJ2-3, the CDR3 gives the full variable domain: DAGVTQSPTHLIKTRGQQVTLRCSPKSGHDTVSWYQQALGQGPQFIFQYYEEEERQRGNFPDRFSGHQFPNYSSELNVNALLLGDSALYLCASSLTASKRRDTQYFGPGTRLTVL.

The V call is TRBV11-2, the J call TRBJ2-5; D uncertain. CDR1 is SGHAT, CDR2 FQNNGV, per germline. Trimming took 1 base from V and 7 from J, leaving 10 bases between them. The CDR3 loop spans 13 amino acids. The CDR3 reads CASSLGVASTQYF. For the CDR3, the DNA is TGTGCCAGCAGCTTAGGCGTCGCATCGACCCAGTACTTC.

J is TRBJ2-3 and V is TRBV5-4; the D call may be TRBD1 or TRBD2 (5 bases each). The V end was cut by 9 bases, the J end by 4 bases, with 18 bases between. Germline CDR1 SGHNT, CDR2 YYREEE (reference sequence). CDR3 size: 14 residues. CDR3 sequence reads: CAMPGLGGPDTQYF. The CDR3 DNA reads TGTGCCATGCCCGGGCTTGGGGGTCCAGATACGCAGTATTTT.

A few counts support this clone. The V call is TRBV29-1, the J call TRBJ1-1; possibly TRBD1 for D (6 bases). With 7 bases removed from V and 10 bases from J, the gap between germline ends came to 25 bases. The germline V gene encodes CDR1 SQVTM and CDR2 ANQGSEA. This CDR3 region has 14 residues. CDR3 coding DNA: TGCAGCGCTACCCGGGGAGGGACACCGAACGGAGCTTTCTTT. Protein: CSATRGGTPNGAFF. Drawing the rest from reference TRBV29-1 and TRBJ1-1, the complete variable domain is SAVISQKPSRDICQRGTSLTIQCQVDSQVTMMFWYRQQPGQSLTLIATANQGSEATYESGFVIDKFPISRPNLTFSTLTVSNMSPEDSSIYLCSATRGGTPNGAFFGQGTRLTVV.